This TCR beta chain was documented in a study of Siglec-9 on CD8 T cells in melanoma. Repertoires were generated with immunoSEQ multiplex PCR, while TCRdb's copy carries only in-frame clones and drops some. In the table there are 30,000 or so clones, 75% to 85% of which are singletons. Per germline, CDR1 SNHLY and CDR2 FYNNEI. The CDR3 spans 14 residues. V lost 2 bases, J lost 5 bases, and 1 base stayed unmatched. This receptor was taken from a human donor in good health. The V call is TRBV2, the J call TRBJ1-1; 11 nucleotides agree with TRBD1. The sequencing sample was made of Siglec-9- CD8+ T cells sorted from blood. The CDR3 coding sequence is TGTGCCAGCAGTGAATGGGACAGGGGGACTGAAGCTTTCTTT. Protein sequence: CASSEWDRGTEAFF.